The 23 T cell receptor beta chains presented below share a single source sample, sequenced in a study of intratumoral heterogeneity in liver cancer. This table comes from immunoSEQ multiplex PCR, and its TCRdb copy is limited to in-frame clones, with some not included. The sample yields some 20,000 clones, just under 75% seen once. Sequences were derived from tumor-adjacent normal tissue, sampled before any cancer treatment. The receptors here all came from an older woman with hepatocellular carcinoma.

This clone was detected once. The chain is built from TRBV10-2 and TRBJ2-7, with D maybe TRBD1 (7 bases). Trimming removed 2 bases from V and 6 bases from J, with 14 bases in between. Germline values: CDR1 WSHSY, CDR2 SAAADI. This CDR3 is 14 amino acids long. CDR3 protein: CASSERVQGGEQYF. CDR3 bases: TGCGCCAGCAGTGAGCGGGTGCAGGGGGGCGAGCAGTACTTC.

This clone was observed a handful of times. The rearrangement uses TRBV27 and TRBJ2-1; TRBD2 agrees at 11 bases. Germline trimming cut 1 base from V and 6 bases from J; bases unmatched to any gene: 5. This CDR3 region has 16 residues. In germline, CDR1 is MNHEY, CDR2 SMNVEV (reference sequence). The CDR3 DNA reads TGTGCCAGCAGTTTATTAACTAGCGGGAGACCCAATGAGCAGTTCTTC. It translates to CASSLLTSGRPNEQFF.

The chain combines TRBV14 with TRBJ2-1; 13 bases line up with TRBD2. With 2 bases clipped from V and 5 bases from J, the junction kept 6 bases outside the gene matches. The CDR3 totals 17 residues. Germline V lookup: CDR1 SGHDN, CDR2 FVKESK. The CDR3 nucleotides read TGTGCCAGCAGCCAACCGGGACTAGCGGGACCTCACAATGAGCAGTTCTTC. Residues: CASSQPGLAGPHNEQFF.

This clone was picked up one time. The V gene is TRBV10-3, the J gene TRBJ1-3; D is undetermined. Germline CDR1 is ENHRY and CDR2 is SYGVKD. V dropped 4 bases and J dropped 1 base, with 14 bases sitting between them. The CDR3 sequence is 16 residues long. This chain's CDR3 is CAISANLDGSGNTIYF. The CDR3 region has the DNA TGTGCCATCAGTGCCAACTTGGACGGGTCTGGAAACACCATATATTTT.

The chain recombines TRBV19 with TRBJ2-1; 8 bases are shared with TRBD2. Germline V gene data show CDR1 as LNHDA and CDR2 as SQIVND (reference sequence). V was clipped by 6 bases and J by 4 bases; unmatched bases: 5. CDR3 length equals 14 residues. The CDR3 sequence: CASSGTRYYNEQFF. The CDR3 DNA reads TGTGCCAGTAGCGGGACTAGATATTACAATGAGCAGTTCTTC.

This clone was seen a handful of times. The chain combines TRBV30 with TRBJ2-1, with D maybe TRBD2 (5 bases). The CDR3 loop spans 15 amino acids. Germline V CDR1 and CDR2: GTSNPN, SVGIG (reference sequence). V lost 2 bases and J lost 3, with 14 bases in between. CDR3 coding DNA: TGTGCCTGGAGTTGGGCGTCTGGACTCTACAATGAGCAGTTCTTC. It is translated as CAWSWASGLYNEQFF.

The gene calls are TRBV6-5 and TRBJ2-1; 9 positions match TRBD2. With 2 bases clipped from V and 9 bases from J, the junction kept 11 bases outside the gene matches. CDR3 length: 16 residues. Germline V gene sequence: CDR1 MNHEY, CDR2 SVGAGI. The CDR3: CASSYVRTSVPVEQFF. The CDR3 coding sequence is TGTGCCAGCAGTTACGTCCGGACTAGCGTACCGGTTGAGCAGTTCTTC.

This clone was detected a few times. This chain uses TRBV6-5 with TRBJ2-3, with D possibly matching TRBD2 (6 bases). V lost 2 bases and J 0 bases, leaving 12 bases between the germline ends. The CDR3 runs 16 residues. Germline assignment: CDR1 MNHEY and CDR2 SVGAGI. CDR3 DNA: TGTGCCAGCAGTTACGCGGGACTTCCCAGCACAGATACGCAGTATTTT. It specifies CASSYAGLPSTDTQYF.

The rearrangement joins TRBV5-4 to TRBJ2-1; D possibly corresponds to TRBD1 (5 bases). With 2 bases removed from V and 4 bases from J, the gap between germline ends came to 10 bases. The CDR3 length is 14 residues. Germline-derived CDR1 and CDR2 are SGHNT and YYREEE (reference sequence). CDR3 sequence: CASSFWGPYNEQFF. CDR3 sequence (DNA): TGTGCCAGCAGCTTCTGGGGCCCTTACAATGAGCAGTTCTTC.

The chain combines TRBV14 with TRBJ2-7; D is perhaps TRBD1 or TRBD2 (5 bases each). This CDR3 contains 13 residues. Trimming cost V 4 bases and J 3 bases, with 10 bases left between them. The V gene's germline CDR1 is SGHDN and CDR2 FVKESK. The CDR3 reads CASSPWGYYEQYF. In DNA form, the CDR3 reads TGTGCCAGCAGCCCGTGGGGGTACTACGAGCAGTACTTC.

V and J are TRBV6-1 and TRBJ2-1; D is uncertain. This CDR3 has 12 residues. Deletions cut 2 bases from V and 11 bases from J, with 10 bases between. In germline, CDR1 is MNHNS, CDR2 SASEGT. The CDR3 DNA reads as TGTGCCAGCAGTGAAAGTGGGATAAAGCAGTTCTTC. Residues: CASSESGIKQFF.

The chain recombines TRBV7-9 with TRBJ2-3; D is undetermined. The germline V gene has CDR1 SEHNR and CDR2 FQNEAQ (reference sequence). The CDR3 is 13 amino acids. The germline V and J ends were trimmed by 9 bases and 0 bases, with 10 bases remaining between them. The CDR3 sequence is CASLRASTDTQYF. The CDR3 DNA is TGTGCCAGTCTCCGCGCCAGCACAGATACGCAGTATTTT.

The chain couples TRBV2 to TRBJ2-2, with D perhaps TRBD1 (6 bases). This CDR3 has 15 amino acids. Germline V gives CDR1 SNHLY, CDR2 FYNNEI. The V end lost 2 bases, the J end lost 0 bases, and 7 bases lay between the germline ends. The CDR3 region is CASSETGPNTGELFF. Written as DNA, the CDR3 is TGTGCCAGCAGTGAAACAGGGCCGAACACCGGGGAGCTGTTTTTT.

The sample holds a few counts of this clone. The genes are TRBV3-1 (or the pseudogene TRBV3-2) and TRBJ2-1, with 11 bases aligning to TRBD2. This CDR3 comprises 15 residues. Trimming at V came to 3 bases and at J to 5 bases, leaving 3 bases not matched to a gene. Germline lookup yields CDR1 LGHDT and CDR2 YNNKEL (reference sequence). The CDR3 protein is CASSQGLAENNEQFF. DNA for the CDR3: TGTGCCAGCAGCCAGGGACTAGCGGAAAACAATGAGCAGTTCTTC.

In its sample, this clone was seen once. The rearrangement links TRBV5-5 to TRBJ2-5, with TRBD2 as a possible D gene (5 bases). Germline V gene lookup returns CDR1 SGHKS and CDR2 YYEKEE (reference sequence). The CDR3 is made up of 15 amino acids. V lost 0 bases to trimming and J lost 5 bases, with 14 bases between them. The CDR3 bases are TGTGCCAGCAGCTTGGCTTACGGGGAATGGGAGACCCAGTACTTC. This encodes CASSLAYGEWETQYF.

This chain uses TRBV20-1 with TRBJ2-2; D call uncertain. The CDR3 is 15 residues long. Between the trimmed V and J ends, which lost 3 bases and 3 bases, there was a span of 14 bases. Germline-derived CDR1 and CDR2 are DFQATT and SNEGSKA (reference sequence). DNA of the CDR3: TGCAGTGCTAGTCCCGTGAACAGAGACACCGGGGAGCTGTTTTTT. Translation gives CSASPVNRDTGELFF.

J is TRBJ2-1 and V is TRBV18, with 8 bases that match TRBD1. Germline values: CDR1 KGHSH, CDR2 LQKENI. Unmatched junction bases numbered 10, after V lost 3 bases and J lost 6 bases. The CDR3 loop spans 16 amino acids. The CDR3 loop reads CASSPGNGQGLNEQFF. In DNA, the CDR3 is TGTGCCAGCTCACCGGGGAATGGACAGGGTCTCAATGAGCAGTTCTTC.

Regarding this clone: Its ends do not fully match the called genes, so a read error is possible. The gene calls are TRBV28 and TRBJ1-6; no clear D. This CDR3 has 12 amino acids. The germline gives CDR1 MDHEN, CDR2 SYDVKM. The CDR3 loop is CASRPTRSLLSF. The CDR3 bases are TGTGCCAGCAGGCCAACCAGGTCCCTGCTAAGCTTT. Using reference TRBV28 and TRBJ1-6 for the parts outside the CDR3, the full variable domain is DVKVTQSSRYLVKRTGEKVFLECVQDMDHENMFWYRQDPGLGLRLIYFSYDVKMKEKGDIPEGYSVSREKKERFSLILESASTNQTSMYLCASRPTRSLLSFGNGTRLTVT.

Worth noting for this clone: The germline gene is not matched at one end of the junction; a read error may be the cause. The V and J genes are TRBV7-2 and TRBJ2-1, with 9 bases aligning to TRBD2. The germline V gene has CDR1 SGHTA and CDR2 FQGNSA. This CDR3 has 14 amino acids. CDR3 nucleotides: TGTGCCAGCAGTTTAGCGGGAGAGAAAAATGAGCAGTTCTTC. Translating gives CASSLAGEKNEQFF.

The chain joins TRBV2 to TRBJ2-2, with D maybe TRBD2 (5 bases). The V and J ends lost 6 bases and 3 bases respectively, with 17 bases between them. Per the germline V gene, CDR1 is SNHLY and CDR2 is FYNNEI. The CDR3 is 16 amino acids. The CDR3 DNA is TGTGCCAGCAGCCTACGGACTCCGAGCTACACCGGGGAGCTGTTTTTT. Encoded protein: CASSLRTPSYTGELFF.

The chain employs TRBV5-6 and TRBJ1-1, with no clear D. The CDR3 length is 13 residues. Germline lookup yields CDR1 SGHDT and CDR2 YYEEEE. Trimming shortened V by 0 bases and J by 6 bases, and 9 bases separated the two germline ends. In DNA, the CDR3 is TGTGCCAGCAGCTTGGTGTCCGGAGCTGAAGCTTTCTTT. Its translation: CASSLVSGAEAFF.

The gene calls are TRBV18 and TRBJ1-6, with 7 nucleotides matching TRBD1. From germline, CDR1 is KGHSH and CDR2 LQKENI. The CDR3 spans 14 residues. V shed 4 bases, J shed 9 bases, and the junction held 6 bases outside the gene matches. DNA for the CDR3: TGTGCCAGCTCACAGAGGGACAGCACTTCACCCCTCCACTTT. This sequence encodes CASSQRDSTSPLHF. The whole variable domain, remainder taken from reference TRBV18 and TRBJ1-6, is NAGVMQNPRHLVRRRGQEARLRCSPMKGHSHVYWYRQLPEEGLKFMVYLQKENIIDESGMPKERFSAEFPKEGPSILRIQQVVRGDSAAYFCASSQRDSTSPLHFGNGTRLTVT.

In its sample, this clone is medium-sized. The same CDR3 also results from other DNA sequences found in this sample. The V and J genes are TRBV5-6 and TRBJ2-7; 9 bases are shared with TRBD2. V gave up 0 bases and J gave up 2 bases; unmatched junction bases: 3. Per the germline V gene, CDR1 is SGHDT and CDR2 is YYEEEE. The CDR3 runs to 15 residues. DNA of the CDR3: TGTGCCAGCAGCTTGGAAAGCGGGGGGACCTACGAGCAGTACTTC. Its translation is CASSLESGGTYEQYF.